Each of the 22 T cell receptor beta chains below was sequenced from the same sample in a study of shared clonotypes between healthy human individuals. The assay was immunoSEQ multiplex PCR, and TCRdb's table has in-frame clones only and misses some. This table has under 1,100,000 clones, around 78% appearing once. Sequenced sample: memory CD4+ T cells from PBMCs. Stated subset: CD45RA-negative fraction. The receptors were gathered from a man between 18 and 29 years old in good health. Some clones in this sample may be carry-over from other donors' samples.

The chain links TRBV14 to TRBJ2-5, with 8 bases identical to TRBD1. The CDR3 is made up of 13 amino acids. Germline V lookup: CDR1 SGHDN, CDR2 FVKESK. J gave up 5 bases and V 6 bases, and 5 bases lay outside the gene matches. The CDR3 sequence: CASSINRGETQYF. The CDR3 DNA sequence: TGTGCCAGCAGTATAAACAGGGGGGAGACCCAGTACTTC.

The genes are TRBV4-3 and TRBJ2-1, with 7 nucleotides matching TRBD1. The CDR3 runs to 16 residues. The germline V gene has CDR1 LGHNA and CDR2 YSLEER. V was pared by 1 base and J by 4 bases, with 7 bases of the junction left unmatched. The CDR3 loop is CASSQVGSTGYNEQFF. The CDR3 DNA is TGCGCCAGCAGCCAAGTTGGATCGACAGGGTACAATGAGCAGTTCTTC.

This chain joins TRBV5-4 and TRBJ1-3; no firm D call. The germline V gene encodes CDR1 SGHNT and CDR2 YYREEE (reference sequence). This CDR3 contains 15 residues. The V end was cut by 4 bases, the J end by 1 base, with 12 bases between. CDR3 loop: CASSAPPGSGNTIYF. The CDR3 bases are TGTGCCAGCAGCGCCCCACCGGGGTCTGGAAACACCATATATTTT.

In the case of this clone: Since a much larger clone is just one base distant, this may be a read error. The J gene is TRBJ2-1, the V gene TRBV13; D unclear. Germline CDR1 is PRHDT and CDR2 is FYEKMQ (reference sequence). The CDR3 is made up of 11 amino acids. V dropped 2 bases and J dropped 4 bases, with 0 bases sitting between them. CDR3 region: CASSLYNEQFF. The CDR3 DNA follows: TGTGCCAGCAGCTTATACAATGAGCAGTTCTTC. The full variable domain, with the rest looked up from reference TRBV13 and TRBJ2-1, is AAGVIQSPRHLIKEKRETATLKCYPIPRHDTVYWYQQGPGQDPQFLISFYEKMQSDKGSIPDRFSAQQFSDYHSELNMSSLELGDSALYFCASSLYNEQFFGPGTRLTVL.

The chain joins TRBV6-1 to TRBJ2-3; no clear D. Between the trimmed V and J ends, which lost 1 base and 10 bases, there was a span of 9 bases. This CDR3 region has 12 residues. Germline loops: CDR1 MNHNS, CDR2 SASEGT. CDR3 DNA: TGTGCCAGCAGTGAAGAACCTCCCTCGCAGTATTTT. This encodes CASSEEPPSQYF.

This clone was observed a few times. The genes are TRBV10-3 and TRBJ1-3; D is perhaps TRBD1 (6 bases). CDR1 ENHRY and CDR2 SYGVKD come from the germline V gene. This CDR3 has 17 residues. Trimming pared 2 bases from V and 2 bases from J, leaving 16 bases between. Here the CDR3 DNA reads TGTGCCATCAGTGAGCCGCAGGCGGGGGCTGCTGGAAACACCATATATTTT. Protein product: CAISEPQAGAAGNTIYF.

The rearrangement links TRBV27 to TRBJ1-1, with 9 positions matching TRBD1. The germline CDR1 and CDR2 sequences are MNHEY and SMNVEV (reference sequence). This CDR3 spans 17 amino acids. J lost 0 bases, V lost 6 bases, and 11 bases had no gene match. The CDR3 loop reads CASRYRGRGFLNTEAFF. DNA of the CDR3: TGTGCCAGCAGATACAGGGGGCGAGGGTTTCTGAACACTGAAGCTTTCTTT.

J is TRBJ2-4 and V is TRBV4-2, with 12 positions matching TRBD2. The ends lost 1 base at V and 6 bases at J; junction bases unmatched: 1. CDR1 LGHNA and CDR2 YNFKEQ come from the germline V gene. The CDR3 contains 15 residues. CDR3 DNA: TGTGCCAGCAGCCAAGGGACTAGCGGGACAAACATTCAGTACTTC. Translated: CASSQGTSGTNIQYF.

Here the CDR3 reads CASSYADPGQGYEQYF. As DNA, the CDR3 is TGTGCCAGCAGTTACGCAGATCCGGGACAGGGCTACGAGCAGTACTTC. This sequence joins TRBV6-6 and TRBJ2-7; 9 nucleotides line up with TRBD1. The CDR3 runs to 16 residues. Germline CDR1 MNHNY, CDR2 SVGAGI (reference sequence). The V segment lost 2 bases and the J segment 3 bases; nucleotides outside the gene matches: 8.

This chain uses TRBV25-1 with TRBJ2-6, with a weak D call TRBD2 (6 bases). The V end was cut by 3 bases, the J end by 2 bases, with 11 bases between. CDR1 is MGHDK, CDR2 SYGVNS, per germline. This CDR3 contains 16 residues. Here the CDR3 DNA reads TGTGCCAGCAGTGACCCGGGAGCTCCTGGGGCCAACGTCCTGACTTTC. It is translated as CASSDPGAPGANVLTF.

Here the CDR3 reads CASSRGSGPYNEQFF. CDR3 in DNA: TGTGCCAGCAGTCGCGGTAGCGGGCCATACAATGAGCAGTTCTTC. The V and J genes are TRBV28 and TRBJ2-1; TRBD2 aligns across 7 bases. Germline V CDR1 and CDR2: MDHEN, SYDVKM. The CDR3 has 15 residues. With V trimmed by 5 bases and J by 4 bases, 8 bases remained unmatched.

The V call is TRBV9, the J call TRBJ2-1, with TRBD1 identical over 8 bases. The CDR3 length is 13 residues. Germline lookup yields CDR1 SGDLS and CDR2 YYNGEE. The trim removed 3 bases at V and 7 bases at J, leaving 3 bases unmatched. Here the CDR3 reads CASSGHRGNEQFF. In nucleotides, the CDR3 is TGTGCCAGCAGCGGACACAGGGGGAATGAGCAGTTCTTC.

This clone was picked up a small number of times. The chain uses TRBV27 and TRBJ1-5; D gene ambiguous. CDR1 is MNHEY, CDR2 SMNVEV, per germline (reference sequence). V was cut by 3 bases and J by 0 bases, with 9 bases left in between. This CDR3 has 15 residues. CDR3 nucleotide sequence: TGTGCCAGCAGTTTGAGGCCAAATAGCAATCAGCCCCAGCATTTT. It is translated as CASSLRPNSNQPQHF.

The sample holds one count of this clone. This chain links TRBV14 with TRBJ2-3; D unclear. This CDR3 contains 18 residues. CDR1 is SGHDN, CDR2 FVKESK, per germline. The V and J ends lost 0 bases and 6 bases respectively, with 22 bases between them. CDR3 protein: CASSQDGQSRFAADTQYF. Written as DNA, the CDR3 is TGTGCCAGCAGCCAAGACGGGCAGTCCCGATTCGCCGCGGATACGCAGTATTTT.

This clone was recorded once. This chain links TRBV15 with TRBJ2-1; TRBD1 agrees at 7 bases. Germline trimming cut 4 bases from V and 3 bases from J; bases unmatched to any gene: 3. The CDR3 is 14 residues long. Germline lookup yields CDR1 LNHNV and CDR2 YYDKDF (reference sequence). CDR3 region: CATSKAGGYNEQFF. The CDR3 DNA follows: TGTGCCACCAGCAAAGCAGGGGGCTACAATGAGCAGTTCTTC.

V usage is TRBV6-6 and J usage is TRBJ1-1; 10 positions match TRBD1. Germline CDR1 reads MNHNY; CDR2 reads SVGAGI (reference sequence). The CDR3 covers 13 residues. V was clipped by 8 bases and J by 6 bases; unmatched bases: 6. CDR3 residues: CASRTGGEAEAFF. CDR3 DNA: TGTGCCAGCCGGACAGGGGGGGAGGCTGAAGCTTTCTTT.

The J gene is TRBJ2-7, the V gene TRBV6-1, with 8 bases that match TRBD1. Losses at the gene ends were 3 bases for V and 3 bases for J; bases not matched to a gene: 7. The germline CDR1 and CDR2 sequences are MNHNS and SASEGT. This CDR3 contains 15 residues. The CDR3 sequence: CASSETGAWDYEQYF. The CDR3, as DNA: TGTGCCAGCAGTGAGACAGGGGCCTGGGACTACGAGCAGTACTTC.

V and J are TRBV15 and TRBJ2-1; maybe TRBD2 (6 bases). Germline V gives CDR1 LNHNV, CDR2 YYDKDF (reference sequence). V was clipped by 8 bases and J by 4 bases, with 24 bases between them. The CDR3 covers 17 residues. CDR3 residues: CATLNSLRSGKYNEQFF. CDR3 sequence (DNA): TGTGCCACCTTAAATTCTTTGCGTAGCGGCAAATACAATGAGCAGTTCTTC.

V and J are TRBV30 and TRBJ1-2; tentative D call: TRBD1 (5 bases). The CDR3 extends over 16 amino acids. The V gene's germline CDR1 is GTSNPN and CDR2 SVGIG (reference sequence). V dropped 1 base and J dropped 3 bases, with 18 bases sitting between them. Written as DNA, the CDR3 is TGTGCCTGGAGTGATCAACCTTATCGACAGTACTATGGCTACACCTTC. Its translation: CAWSDQPYRQYYGYTF.

The V gene is TRBV30, the J gene TRBJ1-4; 9 bases fit TRBD1. CDR1 and CDR2 (germline): GTSNPN, SVGIG (reference sequence). This CDR3 contains 15 residues. The J segment lost 3 bases and the V segment lost 4 bases, leaving 6 bases of the junction unmatched. Written as DNA, the CDR3 is TGTGCCTGGACCGCACAGGGGGCGGCTAATGAAAAACTGTTTTTT. Its translation is CAWTAQGAANEKLFF.

The J gene is TRBJ1-1, the V gene TRBV5-1; the match to TRBD1 covers 8 bases. The CDR3 has 14 residues. Germline trimming cut 4 bases from V and 5 bases from J; bases unmatched to any gene: 7. Germline assignment: CDR1 SGHRS and CDR2 YFSETQ. The CDR3 loop reads CASSIGQGRTEAFF. The CDR3 bases are TGCGCCAGCAGCATCGGACAGGGAAGGACTGAAGCTTTCTTT. Together with reference TRBV5-1 and TRBJ1-1, the CDR3 gives the full variable domain: KAGVTQTPRYLIKTRGQQVTLSCSPISGHRSVSWYQQTPGQGLQFLFEYFSETQRNKGNFPGRFSGRQFSNSRSEMNVSTLELGDSALYLCASSIGQGRTEAFFGQGTRLTVV.

The V gene is TRBV19, the J gene TRBJ1-4, with unresolved D. CDR1 and CDR2 from the germline V gene are LNHDA and SQIVND (reference sequence). Between the trimmed V and J ends, which lost 6 bases and 8 bases, there was a span of 10 bases. This CDR3 is 12 amino acids long. The DNA for the CDR3 is TGTGCCAGTAGCAAGACCGGCGAAAAACTGTTTTTT. Its protein product is CASSKTGEKLFF.